This TCR beta chain was captured in a study of control samples from healthy donors and cancer patients. Profiling relied on immunoSEQ multiplex PCR, and the TCRdb table lists in-frame clones only, not all of them. The data show about 94,000 clones, with just over 90% seen just once and about 4% held by the top ten. The CDR3 loop spans 12 amino acids. Trimming pared 5 bases from V and 4 bases from J, leaving 8 bases between. Sequencing was performed on blood. The origin of this receptor is a woman aged 18 to 35 in good health. The chain has TRBV12-3 or TRBV12-4 and TRBJ1-1; D gene unclear. The CDR3 nucleotides are TGTGCCAGCAGTCCAGGCGCCACTGAAGCTTTCTTT. This codes for CASSPGATEAFF.